What follows are 19 T cell receptor beta chains derived from one specimen sequenced in a study of T-cell reconstitution after alpha-beta-depleted transplantation in children. For TCRbeta, the library was prepared with unique molecular identifiers. TCRdb processed the PCR reads anew with MiXCR; each CDR3 protein has one entry. The table records a few hundred thousand distinct CDR3 sequences, approximately 20% of them present only once. The starting material was PBMCs from the stem cell graft donor, obtained from the stem cell graft. These receptors all stem from a human donor who donated a stem cell graft to a child with acute lymphoblastic leukemia.

The chain carries TRBV11-2 and TRBJ2-2; a weak D match, TRBD2 (5 bases). Germline CDR1 SGHAT, CDR2 FQNNGV. V was clipped by 5 bases and J by 0 bases, with 10 bases between them. This CDR3 comprises 15 residues. The CDR3 nucleotides read TGTGCCAGCAGCCCGCTAGCTTCGAACACCGGGGAGCTGTTTTTT. Residues: CASSPLASNTGELFF.

As for this clonotype: The conserved phenylalanine or tryptophan is not found at the CDR3 terminus, so this likely reflects a read error. The rearrangement uses TRBV20-1 and TRBJ2-1; 7 bases align to TRBD1. Trimming took 6 bases from V and 9 from J; bases not matched to a gene: 17. This CDR3 contains 15 residues. Germline CDR1 is DFQATT and CDR2 is SNEGSKA (reference sequence). CDR3 DNA sequence: TGCAGTGCCCCGAATCCGAGACAGGGCCACGGTGAGCAGTTCTTG. Translated: CSAPNPRQGHGEQFL.

This clonotype was counted only a few times. V is TRBV5-6 and J is TRBJ1-1; the D gene is possibly TRBD1 (5 bases). V was cut by 1 base and J by 5 bases, with 15 bases left in between. CDR1 is SGHDT, CDR2 YYEEEE, per germline. The CDR3 consists of 15 residues. The chain's CDR3 is CASSLSAGLGTEAFF. CDR3 nucleotides: TGTGCCAGCAGCTTGAGCGCAGGGTTGGGAACTGAAGCTTTCTTT.

The chain is built from TRBV5-1 and TRBJ2-3; 9 positions match TRBD2. V was clipped by 4 bases and J by 4 bases; unmatched bases: 13. CDR3 length: 17 residues. Germline CDR1 reads SGHRS; CDR2 reads YFSETQ. The CDR3 sequence: CASSPRGAGGVPDTQYF. DNA of the CDR3: TGCGCCAGCAGCCCCCGCGGAGCGGGGGGAGTTCCAGATACGCAGTATTTT.

This clonotype was found a few times. The J gene is TRBJ2-7, the V gene TRBV2, with D possibly matching TRBD1 (5 bases). This CDR3 is 14 amino acids long. V shed 1 base and J shed 4 bases, with 11 bases lying between them. CDR1 SNHLY and CDR2 FYNNEI come from the germline V gene. The CDR3 is CASSEGTQLYEQYF. The DNA for the CDR3 is TGTGCCAGCAGTGAAGGGACACAACTTTACGAGCAGTACTTC.

This clonotype came up a few times. This chain connects TRBV7-9 to TRBJ1-3; tentative D call: TRBD1 (5 bases). Trimming removed 1 base from V and 0 bases from J, with 10 bases in between. The germline V gene has CDR1 SEHNR and CDR2 FQNEAQ (reference sequence). The CDR3 is 16 residues long. Here the CDR3 DNA reads TGTGCCAGCAGCTTAGTCGGAAGGGGCTCTGGAAACACCATATATTTT. Encoded protein: CASSLVGRGSGNTIYF.

This clonotype was picked up a small number of times. The chain has TRBV20-1 and TRBJ2-1; D is unresolved. CDR3 length: 14 residues. The germline V and J ends were trimmed by 6 bases and 4 bases, with 16 bases remaining between them. The germline CDR1 and CDR2 sequences are DFQATT and SNEGSKA (reference sequence). The CDR3, as DNA: TGCAGTGCAGGTAGTGAGATACTGTACAATGAGCAGTTCTTC. This translates into CSAGSEILYNEQFF.

The J gene is TRBJ2-5, the V gene TRBV7-9; possibly TRBD1 for D (6 bases). The germline CDR1 and CDR2 sequences are SEHNR and FQNEAQ (reference sequence). The V end was cut by 5 bases, the J end by 3 bases, with 13 bases between. This CDR3 spans 14 amino acids. Here the CDR3 reads CASSHLAGEETQYF. In nucleotides, the CDR3 is TGTGCCAGCAGCCACCTAGCAGGGGAAGAGACCCAGTACTTC.

There are many counts of this clonotype. The V gene is TRBV29-1, the J gene TRBJ2-3; D remains unclear. V lost 3 bases and J lost 2, with 9 bases in between. Germline V gives CDR1 SQVTM, CDR2 ANQGSEA. The CDR3 has 13 residues. CDR3 coding DNA: TGCAGCGTTGATCCAGAAAACACAGATACGCAGTATTTT. Encoded protein: CSVDPENTDTQYF.

This clonotype was picked up a small number of times. The gene calls are TRBV20-1 and TRBJ1-6; no clear D. Between the trimmed V and J ends, which lost 2 bases and 7 bases, there was a span of 18 bases. The CDR3 extends over 16 amino acids. CDR1 and CDR2 (germline): DFQATT, SNEGSKA (reference sequence). DNA of the CDR3: TGCAGTGCTAGAATTTTCCCCTCGGAGGGAAATTCACCCCTCCACTTT. Amino acids: CSARIFPSEGNSPLHF.

The chain employs TRBV12-3 or TRBV12-4 and TRBJ2-1, with a weak D call TRBD2 (6 bases). Trimming shortened V by 6 bases and J by 4 bases, and 19 bases separated the two germline ends. This CDR3 comprises 16 residues. CDR3 sequence: CASSPTPGVSYNEQFF. The CDR3 region has the DNA TGTGCCAGCAGCCCAACCCCGGGAGTATCGTACAATGAGCAGTTCTTC.

The chain uses TRBV6-1 and TRBJ1-6, with D possibly TRBD1 on 6 matching bases. Trimming shortened V by 6 bases and J by 7 bases, and 19 bases separated the two germline ends. The CDR3 is made up of 16 amino acids. Germline V gene data show CDR1 as MNHNS and CDR2 as SASEGT. CDR3: CASRTTGQRENSPLHF. CDR3 DNA sequence: TGTGCCAGCAGGACAACAGGGCAGCGTGAAAATTCACCCCTCCACTTT.

The V call is TRBV19, the J call TRBJ2-1; maybe TRBD2 (5 bases). From germline, CDR1 is LNHDA and CDR2 SQIVND (reference sequence). The ends were cut back, 3 bases at V and 8 bases at J, with 14 bases in the middle. The CDR3 contains 14 residues. The CDR3 here is CASSIFTAADEQFF. Written as DNA, the CDR3 is TGTGCCAGTAGTATTTTCACAGCGGCCGATGAGCAGTTCTTC.

This clonotype was observed a few times. Here the CDR3 DNA reads TGTGCCAGCACTCTTGGGACAGTTGCCTACGAGCAGTACTTC. Protein: CASTLGTVAYEQYF. The chain employs TRBV12-3 or TRBV12-4 and TRBJ2-7, with TRBD1 matching 7 bases. This CDR3 has 14 residues. The ends lost 7 bases at V and 2 bases at J; junction bases unmatched: 8.

This chain uses TRBV2 with TRBJ2-5; TRBD1 aligns across 7 bases. The germline gives CDR1 SNHLY, CDR2 FYNNEI. The J segment lost 0 bases and the V segment lost 0 bases, leaving 7 bases of the junction unmatched. The CDR3 has 17 amino acids. DNA for the CDR3: TGTGCCAGCAGTGAAGCTAGGGGGACAGCAAACCAAGAGACCCAGTACTTC. As protein: CASSEARGTANQETQYF.

This clonotype came up a few times. This chain links TRBV6-5 with TRBJ1-2, with a tentative D call TRBD1 (6 bases). From germline, CDR1 is MNHEY and CDR2 SVGAGI. Trimming took 2 bases from V and 10 from J, leaving 14 bases between them. This CDR3 region has 13 residues. This CDR3 is CASSYEGGSDYTF. The CDR3 DNA sequence: TGTGCCAGCAGTTACGAGGGGGGTAGTGACTACACCTTC.

This clonotype was recorded many times. This chain uses TRBV18 with TRBJ2-7; D unclear. There are 11 residues in the CDR3. V was clipped by 2 bases and J by 4 bases, with 3 bases between them. Germline CDR1 reads KGHSH; CDR2 reads LQKENI. The CDR3 protein is CASSPGYEQYF. CDR3 DNA: TGTGCCAGCTCACCAGGATACGAGCAGTACTTC.

CDR3 bases: TGTGCCAGCTCACCAATGGAAGGGCTGGGTAGCACTGAAGCTTTCTTT. Protein: CASSPMEGLGSTEAFF. The chain has TRBV18 and TRBJ1-1; D is uncertain. V was shortened by 2 bases and J by 4 bases, with 17 bases between the two germline ends. Germline V gene data show CDR1 as KGHSH and CDR2 as LQKENI. This CDR3 contains 16 residues.

The V call is TRBV7-9, the J call TRBJ2-2, with TRBD1 as a possible D gene (6 bases). The V end was cut by 7 bases, the J end by 0 bases, with 12 bases between. Germline CDR1 reads SEHNR; CDR2 reads FQNEAQ (reference sequence). The CDR3 has 15 residues. The CDR3 region has the DNA TGTGCCAGCACCCCAAGGACAGCGAACACCGGGGAGCTGTTTTTT. Translating it yields CASTPRTANTGELFF.